This entry lists 7 T cell receptor beta chains sequenced from one sample in a study of CD8 T cells in ankylosing spondylitis. TCRdb fed the 5' RACE reads into MiXCR, producing one record per CDR3 protein. Among approximately 250,000 distinct CDR3 sequences listed, more than 25% were seen once. Material for sequencing was blood, either unsorted or a sorted T cell fraction (not recorded which). Source of these receptors: a male donor with ankylosing spondylitis or in good health (not recorded which).

The sample holds a few counts of this clonotype. This chain joins TRBV12-3 or TRBV12-4 and TRBJ1-3, with 8 bases fitting TRBD1. J gave up 6 bases and V 8 bases, and 9 bases lay outside the gene matches. This CDR3 contains 14 residues. The DNA of the CDR3 is TGTGCCAGCGGGGAGGACAGGGCAGCAAACACCATATATTTT. Translation gives CASGEDRAANTIYF.

This rearrangement joins TRBV6-5 to TRBJ2-2; 7 bases align to TRBD1. Unmatched junction bases numbered 2, after V lost 6 bases and J lost 7 bases. Germline values: CDR1 MNHEY, CDR2 SVGAGI. There are 12 residues in the CDR3. In nucleotides, the CDR3 is TGTGCCAGCAGCCGGACAGGCGGGGAGCTGTTTTTT. Translating it yields CASSRTGGELFF.

This clonotype was seen a few times. This chain uses TRBV12-3 or TRBV12-4 with TRBJ2-7; 7 nucleotides match TRBD2. The V gene end was trimmed by 7 bases and the J gene end by 5 bases; junction bases not matched to a gene: 5. This CDR3 region has 12 residues. For the CDR3, the DNA is TGTGCCAGCACGGACGCGGGGGACGAGCAGTACTTC. Amino acid sequence: CASTDAGDEQYF.

This clonotype was recorded a few times. The chain employs TRBV29-1 and TRBJ1-2, with D maybe TRBD1 (6 bases). V gave up 4 bases and J gave up 5 bases, with 20 bases separating them. The CDR3 contains 15 residues. Germline V lookup: CDR1 SQVTM, CDR2 ANQGSEA. CDR3 nucleotides: TGCAGCGTTGGGGCCCAACAGGGAAGGGGTTATGGCTACACCTTC. Residues: CSVGAQQGRGYGYTF. The full variable domain, completed using reference TRBV29-1 and TRBJ1-2, is SAVISQKPSRDICQRGTSLTIQCQVDSQVTMMFWYRQQPGQSLTLIATANQGSEATYESGFVIDKFPISRPNLTFSTLTVSNMSPEDSSIYLCSVGAQQGRGYGYTFGSGTRLTVV.

J is TRBJ2-5 and V is TRBV6-4; D is unresolved. Germline CDR1 is MRHNA and CDR2 is SNTAGT. The V end was cut by 2 bases, the J end by 1 base, with 11 bases between. The CDR3 covers 15 residues. The DNA of the CDR3 is TGTGCCAGCAGTGACACCTTGACCCCCCAAGAGACCCAGTACTTC. As protein: CASSDTLTPQETQYF.

This clonotype was detected only a few times. The chain recombines TRBV7-3 with TRBJ2-1; no definite D call. Germline CDR1 and CDR2: SGHTA and FQGTGA. Trimming removed 1 base at V and 11 bases at J, with 12 bases between. This CDR3 spans 13 amino acids. The CDR3 here is CASSLKVAAQQFF. The CDR3 coding sequence is TGTGCCAGCAGCTTAAAGGTGGCGGCACAGCAGTTCTTC. Using reference TRBV7-3 and TRBJ2-1 for the parts outside the CDR3, the full variable domain is GAGVSQTPSNKVTEKGKYVELRCDPISGHTALYWYRQSLGQGPEFLIYFQGTGAADDSGLPNDRFFAVRPEGSVSTLKIQRTERGDSAVYLCASSLKVAAQQFFGPGTRLTVL.

This clonotype appeared a single time. The chain links TRBV12-3 or TRBV12-4 to TRBJ2-3; possible D gene TRBD2, 7 bases. CDR3 length equals 15 residues. The V end lost 4 bases, the J end lost 1 base, and 12 bases lay between the germline ends. The CDR3, as DNA: TGTGCCAGCAGTTCGGGCGGGGGCCGCACAGATACGCAGTATTTT. Its translation: CASSSGGGRTDTQYF.